The next 29 T cell receptor beta chains were all read from a single sample in a study of control samples from healthy donors and cancer patients (dated by TCRdb to the early 2020s). Libraries were prepared through the immunoSEQ multiplex PCR assay. TCRdb took this table from immuneACCESS and kept in-frame rearrangements with V and J called. Such tables lack part of the clones; where checked against another copy, unresolved V genes explain under half of the gap, and the rest is unexplained. For this sample the table gives 90,000 or so clones, of which 88% were detected only once. The leading ten clones occupy roughly an eighth of the sample. Sequencing used blood. These TCRs come from a woman between 65 and 79 years old in good health.

The chain links TRBV6-4 to TRBJ1-5; the D gene is possibly TRBD1 (5 bases). Germline V gives CDR1 MRHNA, CDR2 SNTAGT. The CDR3 consists of 13 residues. The V end lost 2 bases, the J end lost 7 bases, and 9 bases lay between the germline ends. CDR3 region: CASSDDRGQPQHF. The CDR3 DNA sequence: TGTGCCAGCAGTGACGATAGGGGCCAGCCCCAGCATTTT.

The J gene is TRBJ1-2, the V gene TRBV6-5; possible D gene TRBD1, 5 bases. CDR1 and CDR2 from the germline V gene are MNHEY and SVGAGI. The CDR3 sequence is 14 residues long. Deletions cut 4 bases from V and 8 bases from J, with 17 bases between. The CDR3 spells CASSSPREGGGYTF. The CDR3 coding sequence is TGTGCCAGCAGTTCCCCCAGGGAGGGTGGGGGCTACACCTTC.

The genes are TRBV27 and TRBJ2-7; maybe TRBD2 (6 bases). Germline CDR1 reads MNHEY; CDR2 reads SMNVEV (reference sequence). Trimming removed 7 bases at V and 4 bases at J, with 20 bases between. The CDR3 loop spans 15 amino acids. The DNA of the CDR3 is TGTGCCAGCACCCGAGATCCGGGACTTGTATACGAGCAGTACTTC. It specifies CASTRDPGLVYEQYF.

There are a few counts of this clone. The chain employs TRBV7-8 and TRBJ1-1; 9 positions agree with TRBD1. CDR1 SGHVS and CDR2 FQNEAQ come from the germline V gene. J lost 3 bases, V lost 8 bases, and 4 bases had no gene match. This CDR3 is built from 13 residues. The CDR3 DNA sequence: TGTGCCAGCCACAACAGGGGGCACACTGAAGCTTTCTTT. Encoded protein: CASHNRGHTEAFF.

The rearrangement uses TRBV7-2 and TRBJ2-7; TRBD2 matches at 14 bases. V shed 2 bases and J 3 bases; nucleotides not matched to a gene: 9. The CDR3 contains 18 residues. The germline gives CDR1 SGHTA, CDR2 FQGNSA. In nucleotides, the CDR3 is TGTGCCAGCAGCTTAAGTCCGGGACTAGCGGGAGCAAACTACGAGCAGTACTTC. It codes for CASSLSPGLAGANYEQYF.

This clone was seen only once. The genes are TRBV5-1 and TRBJ2-1, with 9 bases fitting TRBD2. This CDR3 contains 17 residues. The V segment lost 2 bases and the J segment 9 bases; nucleotides outside the gene matches: 15. In germline, CDR1 is SGHRS, CDR2 YFSETQ. The chain's CDR3 is CASSFDPRGGRAGEQFF. CDR3 bases: TGCGCCAGCAGCTTTGACCCACGAGGCGGGAGGGCCGGTGAGCAGTTCTTC.

This chain uses TRBV5-6 with TRBJ1-2; D remains ambiguous. The CDR3 has 13 amino acids. Trimming took 0 bases from V and 6 from J, leaving 9 bases between them. The germline V gene has CDR1 SGHDT and CDR2 YYEEEE. CDR3 protein: CASSLESTDGYTF. CDR3 nucleotide sequence: TGTGCCAGCAGCTTGGAGAGCACGGATGGCTACACCTTC.

J is TRBJ1-6 and V is TRBV5-1; the D gene is possibly TRBD1 (6 bases). The germline V gene has CDR1 SGHRS and CDR2 YFSETQ. CDR3 length: 16 residues. Trimming cost V 0 bases and J 6 bases, with 13 bases left between them. DNA for the CDR3: TGCGCCAGCAGCTTGGTTCCAGGGGCAGGTAATTCACCCCTCCACTTT. Translating gives CASSLVPGAGNSPLHF.

CDR3 coding DNA: TGTGCCAGTAGTCCCACGGGAGTTGCCTACGAGCAGTACTTC. Protein: CASSPTGVAYEQYF. The V call is TRBV19, the J call TRBJ2-7, with D perhaps matching TRBD2 (6 bases). V was cut by 5 bases and J by 2 bases, with 13 bases left in between. This CDR3 has 14 residues. The V gene's germline CDR1 is LNHDA and CDR2 SQIVND (reference sequence). The full variable domain, its missing parts supplied by reference TRBV19 and TRBJ2-7, is DGGITQSPKYLFRKEGQNVTLSCEQNLNHDAMYWYRQDPGQGLRLIYYSQIVNDFQKGDIAEGYSVSREKKESFPLTVTSAQKNPTAFYLCASSPTGVAYEQYFGPGTRLTVT.

The CDR3 DNA reads TGTGCCAGCAGAGCCGCCCAGGGCGGCTACACCTTC. Protein product: CASRAAQGGYTF. This chain connects TRBV6-5 to TRBJ1-2, with D possibly being TRBD1 (5 bases). V was clipped by 6 bases and J by 8 bases, with 13 bases between them. The CDR3 covers 12 residues. Germline assignment: CDR1 MNHEY and CDR2 SVGAGI.

The gene calls are TRBV28 and TRBJ2-1, with 9 bases matching TRBD2. J gave up 10 bases and V 5 bases, and 3 bases lay outside the gene matches. The CDR3 totals 12 residues. Per germline, CDR1 MDHEN and CDR2 SYDVKM. The CDR3 DNA is TGTGCCAGCAGTGGGGGGACTAGCGAGCAGTTCTTC. It codes for CASSGGTSEQFF.

The J gene is TRBJ1-1, the V gene TRBV5-6; D might be TRBD1 (6 bases). CDR3 size: 17 residues. Germline values: CDR1 SGHDT, CDR2 YYEEEE. V was clipped by 4 bases and J by 0 bases, with 19 bases between them. The CDR3 spells CASSPTGTQAMNTEAFF. In DNA form, the CDR3 reads TGTGCCAGCAGCCCAACAGGGACCCAAGCGATGAACACTGAAGCTTTCTTT.

V gene TRBV3-1 (or the pseudogene TRBV3-2) combines with J gene TRBJ1-1, with a weak D call TRBD1 (6 bases). The germline gives CDR1 LGHDT, CDR2 YNNKEL (reference sequence). The CDR3 sequence is 15 residues long. V was pared by 6 bases and J by 1 base, with 15 bases between. The CDR3 DNA follows: TGTGCCAGCAGTCCATTAACAGGGTGGAACACTGAAGCTTTCTTT. Encoded protein: CASSPLTGWNTEAFF.

V and J are TRBV7-2 and TRBJ1-2; 10 bases fit TRBD1. V shed 5 bases and J 3 bases; nucleotides not matched to a gene: 9. Germline CDR1 is SGHTA and CDR2 is FQGNSA. CDR3 length: 16 amino acids. This chain's CDR3 is CASSTRQGAYDYGYTF. The CDR3 DNA reads TGTGCCAGCAGCACCCGACAGGGGGCGTATGACTATGGCTACACCTTC.

This clone showed up just a few times. The chain links TRBV3-1 (or the pseudogene TRBV3-2) to TRBJ2-1; possibly TRBD2 for D (6 bases). There are 12 residues in the CDR3. V lost 3 bases, J lost 15 bases, and 15 bases lay in between. Germline V gene sequence: CDR1 LGHDT, CDR2 YNNKEL (reference sequence). In DNA form, the CDR3 reads TGTGCCAGCAGCCAGGGGGAGCGGGCCCCGTTCTTC. Translating it yields CASSQGERAPFF.

This rearrangement joins TRBV2 to TRBJ2-5, with TRBD1 as a possible D gene (7 bases). This CDR3 region has 17 residues. V shed 4 bases and J shed 4 bases, with 22 bases lying between them. Germline CDR1 reads SNHLY; CDR2 reads FYNNEI. The DNA for the CDR3 is TGTGCCAGCAGTGGGAGGGCCAGGGGGTTAAGAGGAGAGACCCAGTACTTC. This codes for CASSGRARGLRGETQYF.

The chain links TRBV5-1 to TRBJ2-1; 10 bases align to TRBD1. Germline loops: CDR1 SGHRS, CDR2 YFSETQ. J was trimmed by 7 bases and V by 3 bases; bases with no gene match: 4. The CDR3 sequence is 14 residues long. The CDR3 coding sequence is TGCGCCAGCAGCTGGACAGGGGGTAAGAATGAGCAGTTCTTC. As protein: CASSWTGGKNEQFF. Together with reference TRBV5-1 and TRBJ2-1, the CDR3 gives the full variable domain: KAGVTQTPRYLIKTRGQQVTLSCSPISGHRSVSWYQQTPGQGLQFLFEYFSETQRNKGNFPGRFSGRQFSNSRSEMNVSTLELGDSALYLCASSWTGGKNEQFFGPGTRLTVL.

J is TRBJ2-5 and V is TRBV2; D remains unclear. This CDR3 region has 14 residues. Trimming cost V 4 bases and J 3 bases, with 12 bases left between them. CDR1 and CDR2 from the germline V gene are SNHLY and FYNNEI. CDR3 coding DNA: TGTGCCAGCAGTGTGTTTGGTTCAAAAGAGACCCAGTACTTC. The encoded protein is CASSVFGSKETQYF.

This chain joins TRBV5-4 and TRBJ2-6; no definite D call. V was cut by 4 bases and J by 0 bases, with 8 bases left in between. CDR3 length equals 15 residues. CDR1 is SGHNT and CDR2 is YYREEE in the germline V gene (reference sequence). The CDR3 protein is CASSRDLSGANVLTF. The CDR3, as DNA: TGTGCCAGCAGCCGAGACCTCTCTGGGGCCAACGTCCTGACTTTC.

The chain recombines TRBV7-8 with TRBJ1-2; 7 bases align to TRBD1. Germline V gene lookup returns CDR1 SGHVS and CDR2 FQNEAQ. V lost 4 bases and J lost 4; bases outside the gene matches: 6. CDR3 size: 14 residues. The CDR3 DNA reads as TGTGCCAGCAGCTCTACCGGGACAGTCTATGGCTACACCTTC. It translates to CASSSTGTVYGYTF.

The chain carries TRBV5-4 and TRBJ2-3, with D possibly matching TRBD2 (6 bases). Germline CDR1 reads SGHNT; CDR2 reads YYREEE (reference sequence). V was clipped by 7 bases and J by 1 base, with 16 bases between them. The CDR3 loop spans 15 amino acids. The CDR3 reads CASGEGGGGTDTQYF. Here the CDR3 DNA reads TGTGCCAGCGGTGAGGGAGGCGGAGGCACAGATACGCAGTATTTT.

This clone was counted a single time. The V and J genes are TRBV6-6 and TRBJ1-6; no definite D call. The CDR3 contains 15 residues. V was trimmed by 2 bases and J by 10 bases, leaving 15 bases between them. In germline, CDR1 is MNHNY, CDR2 SVGAGI (reference sequence). The CDR3 coding sequence is TGTGCCAGCAGTTACCCAGGATCCGGAGGATCACCCCTCCACTTT. Translation: CASSYPGSGGSPLHF.

V usage is TRBV18 and J usage is TRBJ1-1; 8 bases match TRBD1. J lost 1 base, V lost 2 bases, and 6 bases had no gene match. The CDR3 is 16 amino acids. Germline CDR1 and CDR2: KGHSH and LQKENI. The CDR3: CASSPGDRPQNTEAFF. Written as DNA, the CDR3 is TGTGCCAGCTCACCAGGGGACAGGCCCCAGAACACTGAAGCTTTCTTT.

The rearrangement links TRBV9 to TRBJ2-6, with D perhaps TRBD2 (7 bases). The V gene's germline CDR1 is SGDLS and CDR2 YYNGEE. V lost 0 bases and J 0 bases, leaving 10 bases between the germline ends. The CDR3 spans 17 residues. The CDR3 bases are TGTGCCAGCAGCGTAGGCGGGGGCCTCTCTGGGGCCAACGTCCTGACTTTC. Its translation is CASSVGGGLSGANVLTF.

DNA of the CDR3: TGTGCCAGCAGCCGAGGACTAGCGGCCCATGAGCAGTTCTTC. It codes for CASSRGLAAHEQFF. The genes are TRBV3-1 (or the pseudogene TRBV3-2) and TRBJ2-1; 10 nucleotides agree with TRBD2. Germline CDR1 and CDR2: LGHDT and YNNKEL (reference sequence). Trimming took 4 bases from V and 8 from J; bases not matched to a gene: 5. CDR3 size: 14 residues.

The rearrangement links TRBV6-5 to TRBJ1-6; possible D gene TRBD1, 5 bases. CDR1 and CDR2 from the germline V gene are MNHEY and SVGAGI. Trimming took 4 bases from V and 10 from J, leaving 8 bases between them. The CDR3 has 12 residues. The CDR3 DNA follows: TGTGCCAGCAGTTTCCAGGGCTCACCCCTCCACTTT. It specifies CASSFQGSPLHF.

This chain connects TRBV21-1 to TRBJ1-3. TRBV21-1 is shown as a pseudogene. This CDR3 comprises 16 residues. CDR3 in amino acids: CASTPRVGTSGNTIYF. DNA of the CDR3: TGTGCCAGCACCCCCAGGGTCGGGACCTCTGGAAACACCATATATTTT.

This clone has a single count. The chain combines TRBV4-3 with TRBJ2-2; D is unclear. CDR3 size: 13 residues. V lost 0 bases to trimming and J lost 5 bases, with 4 bases between them. Looked up from germline, CDR1 is LGHNA and CDR2 is YSLEER. CDR3 DNA: TGCGCCAGCAGCCAAGATTGGACCGGGGAGCTGTTTTTT. Amino acid sequence: CASSQDWTGELFF.

The chain employs TRBV5-6 and TRBJ1-4; 9 nucleotides line up with TRBD1. The V and J ends lost 1 base and 1 base, in that order; junction bases with no gene match: 5. Germline CDR1 and CDR2: SGHDT and YYEEEE. The CDR3 contains 17 residues. In DNA form, the CDR3 reads TGTGCCAGCAGCTTGTTGCGGGACAGGGAAACTAATGAAAAACTGTTTTTT. Protein product: CASSLLRDRETNEKLFF.